This T cell receptor (beta chain) was obtained from a study of shared T cell receptors in the human thymus. The CDR3 is made up of 15 amino acids. Trimming took 6 bases from V and 1 from J, leaving 12 bases between them. In germline, CDR1 is MNHEY, CDR2 SVGAGI. Using immunoSEQ multiplex PCR, the repertoire was profiled, and TCRdb retains in-frame clones only, with some absent. The sample lists more than 550,000 clones, 70% to 90% occurring once. The sample was also linked to a second study, of human thymus T cells. According to that study: During corrective heart surgery, resections were taken, and the thymus tissue came from them.

The receptor comes from a girl in the first two years of life with a congenital heart defect. The specimen sequenced was thymocytes. The gene calls are TRBV6-5 and TRBJ2-2; D perhaps matches TRBD2 (5 bases). CDR3 coding DNA: TGTGCCAGCAGCTCCGGACTTCTGAACACCGGGGAGCTGTTTTTT. This translates into CASSSGLLNTGELFF.